This T cell receptor (beta chain) comes out of a study of OX40 agonist ivuxolimab in advanced cancers. In the study overall: The dose-escalation cohort was over 65% male, with a mean age of 60 years, ranging roughly 20 to 90.

Clones were sequenced by immunoSEQ multiplex PCR, and TCRdb holds only the in-frame ones, with some missing. The sample has about 72,000 clones, 80% to 90% seen once. Per germline, CDR1 SGHDT and CDR2 YYEEEE. This CDR3 is 14 amino acids long. After removal of 0 bases from V and 7 bases from J, the junction contained 6 bases not matched to a gene. The chain employs TRBV5-6 and TRBJ2-7; 8 bases are a match to TRBD2. This sample comprised CD4+ or CD8+ T cells sorted from blood, obtained in a trial of the OX40 agonist ivuxolimab. The TCR originated in an adult with an advanced solid tumor such as melanoma, head and neck, liver or kidney cancer. The CDR3 loop is CASSLAGGFGEQYF. DNA for the CDR3: TGTGCCAGCAGCTTGGCGGGGGGGTTTGGAGAGCAGTACTTC.